Each of the 31 T cell receptor beta chains below was sequenced from the same sample in a study of shared clonotypes between healthy human individuals. Positive CCR7 selection of CD45RO-negative cells yielded the naive CD8 cells, and terminally differentiated effector memory CD45RA+ cells were excluded. Clones were read by immunoSEQ multiplex PCR, and TCRdb kept only the in-frame ones, dropping some. The sample shows about 2.1 million clones, over 85% of them seen only once. Sequencing input: naive CD8+ T cells from PBMCs. Receptors originate from a man younger than 35 in good health. Some clones in this sample may be carry-over from other donors' samples.

The chain has TRBV6-4 and TRBJ2-2, with D maybe TRBD2 (6 bases). Germline CDR1 and CDR2: MRHNA and SNTAGT. Trimming pared 2 bases from V and 6 bases from J, leaving 13 bases between. This CDR3 region has 15 residues. CDR3 loop: CASSDTGVVSGELFF. The CDR3 DNA sequence: TGTGCCAGCAGTGACACGGGGGTTGTTTCCGGGGAGCTGTTTTTT.

The rearrangement joins TRBV14 to TRBJ2-7; TRBD2 is a possible D gene (5 bases). The CDR3 has 16 residues. V shed 0 bases and J shed 5 bases, with 17 bases lying between them. Germline values: CDR1 SGHDN, CDR2 FVKESK. Here the CDR3 reads CASSQDMGSSNHEQYF. In DNA, the CDR3 is TGTGCCAGCAGCCAAGATATGGGGAGCTCCAACCACGAGCAGTACTTC.

This CDR3 reads CASSYSASVPQHF. As DNA, the CDR3 is TGTGCCAGCAGTTACTCGGCTTCGGTGCCCCAGCATTTT. The chain uses TRBV6-6 and TRBJ1-5; unclear D gene. CDR1 is MNHNY and CDR2 is SVGAGI in the germline V gene (reference sequence). This CDR3 comprises 13 residues. Trimming pared 0 bases from V and 9 bases from J, leaving 9 bases between.

The rearrangement links TRBV9 to TRBJ2-1, with TRBD1 identical over 12 bases. V was clipped by 5 bases and J by 8 bases; unmatched bases: 8. Germline V gene sequence: CDR1 SGDLS, CDR2 YYNGEE. The CDR3 has 15 residues. This chain's CDR3 is CASRPGTGGIDEQFF. CDR3 bases: TGTGCCAGCAGACCCGGGACAGGGGGCATAGATGAGCAGTTCTTC. Based on the CDR3 plus reference TRBV9 and TRBJ2-1, the full variable domain is DSGVTQTPKHLITATGQRVTLRCSPRSGDLSVYWYQQSLDQGLQFLIQYYNGEERAKGNILERFSAQQFPDLHSELNLSSLELGDSALYFCASRPGTGGIDEQFFGPGTRLTVL.

J is TRBJ2-7 and V is TRBV30, with 9 bases identical to TRBD2. Per the germline V gene, CDR1 is GTSNPN and CDR2 is SVGIG (reference sequence). The CDR3 is 14 residues long. V lost 5 bases, J lost 0 bases, and 5 bases stayed unmatched. The CDR3 reads CAWDRLADSYEQYF. DNA for the CDR3: TGTGCCTGGGATAGACTAGCGGACTCCTACGAGCAGTACTTC.

The table lists this clone with a few counts. This chain uses TRBV7-8 with TRBJ1-1; D remains unclear. This CDR3 has 13 residues. The V gene lost 1 base and the J gene lost 4 bases, with 7 bases spanning the gap. Germline loops: CDR1 SGHVS, CDR2 FQNEAQ. CDR3 nucleotide sequence: TGTGCCAGCAGCTTAGGTCGTCTCACTGAAGCTTTCTTT. Translated: CASSLGRLTEAFF.

V usage is TRBV11-2 and J usage is TRBJ2-7; 8 bases match TRBD1. The CDR3 has 15 amino acids. The V gene end was trimmed by 1 base and the J gene end by 3 bases; junction bases not matched to a gene: 5. Looked up from germline, CDR1 is SGHAT and CDR2 is FQNNGV. The CDR3 sequence is CASSLGNRGNYEQYF. The CDR3 DNA sequence: TGTGCCAGCAGCTTAGGTAACAGGGGGAACTACGAGCAGTACTTC.

J is TRBJ2-7 and V is TRBV30, with TRBD2 as a possible D gene (5 bases). CDR3 length: 14 residues. Germline values: CDR1 GTSNPN, CDR2 SVGIG (reference sequence). Between the trimmed V and J ends, which lost 5 bases and 5 bases, there was a span of 19 bases. CDR3 DNA: TGTGCCTGGCGTGCGGGCTCTGATTATGACGAGCAGTACTTC. Residues: CAWRAGSDYDEQYF.

The chain couples TRBV27 to TRBJ1-2; TRBD1 agrees at 7 bases. Germline-derived CDR1 and CDR2 are MNHEY and SMNVEV (reference sequence). J gave up 5 bases and V 3 bases, and 9 bases lay outside the gene matches. This CDR3 spans 15 amino acids. CDR3 DNA: TGTGCCAGCAGTTTTCAGGGCAGGGGGAAGTATGGCTACACCTTC. It is translated as CASSFQGRGKYGYTF.

V and J are TRBV5-1 and TRBJ2-1; 10 positions agree with TRBD2. This CDR3 spans 16 amino acids. CDR1 and CDR2 from the germline V gene are SGHRS and YFSETQ. The junction had 12 bases not matched to a gene; V was cut back by 4 bases and J by 8 bases. In nucleotides, the CDR3 is TGCGCCAGCAGCGAAGCGCGGCTAGCGGGAGTGGATGAGCAGTTCTTC. Protein: CASSEARLAGVDEQFF.

The chain couples TRBV28 to TRBJ2-5, with TRBD2 matching over 9 bases. The junction had 3 bases not matched to a gene; V was cut back by 5 bases and J by 2 bases. In germline, CDR1 is MDHEN, CDR2 SYDVKM. CDR3 length equals 14 residues. The CDR3 nucleotides are TGTGCCAGCAGTGTAGCGGGAGAGCAAGAGACCCAGTACTTC. This gives the protein CASSVAGEQETQYF.

V is TRBV9 and J is TRBJ2-3; TRBD1 agrees at 7 bases. The CDR3 is made up of 13 amino acids. V lost 7 bases, J lost 1 base, and 3 bases stayed unmatched. The germline gives CDR1 SGDLS, CDR2 YYNGEE. CDR3 residues: CASEGARTDTQYF. The CDR3, as DNA: TGTGCCAGCGAGGGGGCTCGCACAGATACGCAGTATTTT.

For this clone: Other nucleotide sequences in the sample specify the same CDR3. This sequence joins TRBV9 and TRBJ2-5; no clear D. The V end lost 3 bases, the J end lost 3 bases, and 12 bases lay between the germline ends. This CDR3 is 14 amino acids long. The germline V gene has CDR1 SGDLS and CDR2 YYNGEE. DNA for the CDR3: TGTGCCAGCAGCGCTCCCTCTACGGAAGAGACCCAGTACTTC. Its protein is CASSAPSTEETQYF.

This rearrangement joins TRBV7-9 to TRBJ2-2; 7 nucleotides match TRBD2. CDR3 size: 17 residues. The junction had 9 bases not matched to a gene; V was cut back by 3 bases and J by 2 bases. Germline CDR1 reads SEHNR; CDR2 reads FQNEAQ (reference sequence). Written as DNA, the CDR3 is TGTGCCAGCAGCTTGTATGGGCTAGCGGCAAACACCGGGGAGCTGTTTTTT. It encodes CASSLYGLAANTGELFF.

The rearrangement uses TRBV6-4 and TRBJ2-5; 9 nucleotides align to TRBD2. Germline V lookup: CDR1 MRHNA, CDR2 SNTAGT. The V segment lost 4 bases and the J segment 4 bases; nucleotides outside the gene matches: 4. The CDR3 runs 14 residues. The CDR3 coding sequence is TGTGCCAGCAGTGGAGCGGGAGGCTCAGAGACCCAGTACTTC. Its protein product is CASSGAGGSETQYF.

This clone was detected only once. The chain employs TRBV27 and TRBJ2-7, with 11 bases fitting TRBD2. CDR1 and CDR2 (germline): MNHEY, SMNVEV (reference sequence). With 6 bases clipped from V and 6 bases from J, the junction kept 10 bases outside the gene matches. The CDR3 contains 15 residues. CDR3 residues: CASSLVLAGGSEQYF. Here the CDR3 DNA reads TGTGCCAGCAGCCTCGTCCTAGCGGGAGGTAGCGAGCAGTACTTC.

This chain uses TRBV5-1 with TRBJ1-1; a possible D gene is TRBD1 (5 bases). The CDR3 runs 13 residues. Looked up from germline, CDR1 is SGHRS and CDR2 is YFSETQ. The germline V and J ends were trimmed by 7 bases and 1 base, with 11 bases remaining between them. The CDR3 loop is CASSGGGNTEAFF. The CDR3 DNA is TGCGCCAGCTCCGGGGGGGGGAACACTGAAGCTTTCTTT.

V is TRBV28 and J is TRBJ2-1, with 8 bases fitting TRBD2. Germline V CDR1 and CDR2: MDHEN, SYDVKM. This CDR3 contains 14 residues. J was trimmed by 8 bases and V by 2 bases; bases with no gene match: 5. This chain's CDR3 is CASSLALAGYEQFF. Written as DNA, the CDR3 is TGTGCCAGCAGTTTAGCCCTAGCGGGCTATGAGCAGTTCTTC.

The chain uses TRBV7-9 and TRBJ2-5; 9 positions agree with TRBD2. The CDR3 length is 14 residues. The ends lost 8 bases at V and 2 bases at J; junction bases unmatched: 6. Germline CDR1 and CDR2: SEHNR and FQNEAQ (reference sequence). CDR3 nucleotides: TGTGCCAGCTACGGACTAGCGATTCAAGAGACCCAGTACTTC. Its protein is CASYGLAIQETQYF.

The table lists this clone with a count of one. The chain recombines TRBV5-6 with TRBJ1-2; D perhaps matches TRBD1 (6 bases). The CDR3 has 14 amino acids. CDR1 and CDR2 (germline): SGHDT, YYEEEE. V gave up 2 bases and J gave up 6 bases, with 14 bases separating them. The CDR3 loop reads CASSLQGPSDGYTF. In nucleotides, the CDR3 is TGTGCCAGCAGCTTACAGGGCCCCTCCGATGGCTACACCTTC.

The rearrangement joins TRBV30 to TRBJ2-3, with D uncertain. This CDR3 comprises 13 residues. Germline V lookup: CDR1 GTSNPN, CDR2 SVGIG (reference sequence). Between the trimmed V and J ends, which lost 5 bases and 4 bases, there was a span of 13 bases. The chain's CDR3 is CAWEYRASDTQYF. CDR3 DNA sequence: TGTGCCTGGGAATACAGAGCCTCAGATACGCAGTATTTT.

The chain couples TRBV7-9 to TRBJ1-2, with 10 bases identical to TRBD1. This CDR3 spans 13 amino acids. With 4 bases clipped from V and 6 bases from J, the junction kept 2 bases outside the gene matches. CDR1 and CDR2 from the germline V gene are SEHNR and FQNEAQ (reference sequence). CDR3 loop: CASSWGTGDGYTF. The CDR3 DNA sequence: TGTGCCAGCAGCTGGGGGACAGGGGATGGCTACACCTTC.

The chain combines TRBV29-1 with TRBJ2-1; 8 bases are shared with TRBD1. Trimming at V came to 6 bases and at J to 8 bases, leaving 3 bases not matched to a gene. This CDR3 has 11 amino acids. In germline, CDR1 is SQVTM, CDR2 ANQGSEA. Here the CDR3 reads CSVTGVHEQFF. CDR3 coding DNA: TGCAGCGTGACAGGGGTCCATGAGCAGTTCTTC.

The chain recombines TRBV7-9 with TRBJ1-2; D may be TRBD1 (5 bases). The CDR3 extends over 16 amino acids. Between the trimmed V and J ends, which lost 5 bases and 2 bases, there was a span of 18 bases. Germline assignment: CDR1 SEHNR and CDR2 FQNEAQ (reference sequence). The CDR3 DNA reads TGTGCCAGCAGCGCCCGGGGCCAGCGCCAAAACTATGGCTACACCTTC. It is translated as CASSARGQRQNYGYTF.

The chain carries TRBV5-8 and TRBJ2-7; D not certain. Germline V gene data show CDR1 as SGHTS and CDR2 as YDEGEE. This CDR3 is 14 amino acids long. V lost 3 bases and J 2 bases, leaving 12 bases between the germline ends. CDR3 amino acids: CASSSIDRTYEQYF. DNA of the CDR3: TGTGCCAGCAGCTCCATCGACCGGACCTACGAGCAGTACTTC.

The chain carries TRBV12-2 and TRBJ2-7; TRBD2 is the table's D call and was not checked against the DNA. TRBV12-2 is a pseudogene segment. The CDR3 consists of 18 residues. The CDR3 spells CASHQTRLAGGVSYEQYF. Written as DNA, the CDR3 is TGTGCAAGTCACCAAACCCGGCTAGCGGGAGGGGTCTCCTACGAGCAGTACTTC.

This chain connects TRBV27 to TRBJ2-1; 10 nucleotides align to TRBD2. The CDR3 spans 13 residues. Germline CDR1 is MNHEY and CDR2 is SMNVEV (reference sequence). V trimming: 9 bases; J trimming: 4 bases; junction bases outside the gene matches: 3. CDR3 amino acids: CARGLAAYNEQFF. DNA of the CDR3: TGTGCCAGAGGACTAGCGGCATACAATGAGCAGTTCTTC.

The rearrangement joins TRBV4-1 to TRBJ1-5; TRBD1 matches 10 bases. V lost 2 bases, J lost 7 bases, and 11 bases stayed unmatched. The CDR3 length is 17 residues. Germline values: CDR1 MGHRA, CDR2 YSYEKL. As DNA, the CDR3 is TGCGCCAGCAGCCAACTAGTCCGGGACAGGGGTGAGCAGCCCCAGCATTTT. It encodes CASSQLVRDRGEQPQHF.

V is TRBV27 and J is TRBJ2-2; 7 nucleotides match TRBD2. V dropped 5 bases and J dropped 1; count of bases not matched to a gene: 4. Germline V gene data show CDR1 as MNHEY and CDR2 as SMNVEV (reference sequence). CDR3 length: 15 amino acids. The CDR3 protein is CASSRGRENTGELFF. Here the CDR3 DNA reads TGTGCCAGCAGTCGAGGGAGGGAGAACACCGGGGAGCTGTTTTTT.

The chain employs TRBV7-6 and TRBJ1-1; D uncertain. Germline values: CDR1 SGHVS, CDR2 FNYEAQ. The V end lost 2 bases, the J end lost 3 bases, and 7 bases lay between the germline ends. The length of the CDR3 is 13 residues. The CDR3 DNA follows: TGTGCCAGCAGCTTATCTAGAGACACTGAAGCTTTCTTT. Residues: CASSLSRDTEAFF.

V usage is TRBV10-3 and J usage is TRBJ1-4; possible D gene TRBD1, 5 bases. CDR3 length equals 15 residues. Trimming removed 10 bases from V and 0 bases from J, with 15 bases in between. The germline CDR1 and CDR2 sequences are ENHRY and SYGVKD. CDR3 in DNA: TGTGCCACCAATCCTTGGGGGGCAACTAATGAAAAACTGTTTTTT. Translating gives CATNPWGATNEKLFF.